The 21 T cell receptor beta chains below all came from one sample that was sequenced in a study of blood T cell repertoires in COVID-19. Data came from immunoSEQ multiplex PCR; TCRdb stores just in-frame clones and leaves some out. The sample lists about 150,000 clones, approximately 80% occurring once. Specimen: peripheral blood. The origin of the receptors is a woman of 80 years or more with acute or convalescent COVID-19.

The rearrangement uses TRBV10-3 and TRBJ1-2; D remains unclear. V gave up 6 bases and J gave up 4 bases, with 12 bases separating them. Germline CDR1 reads ENHRY; CDR2 reads SYGVKD. The CDR3 consists of 13 residues. The CDR3 bases are TGTGCCATCAGGGCCGGGGATGGCTATGGCTACACCTTC. It yields the protein CAIRAGDGYGYTF.

The chain carries TRBV7-3 and TRBJ2-7; D remains ambiguous. This CDR3 contains 13 residues. Trimming took off 3 bases at V and 7 bases at J, with 13 bases between the two ends. CDR1 is SGHTA and CDR2 is FQGTGA in the germline V gene. The CDR3 spells CASSFSMNSEQYF. The CDR3 region has the DNA TGTGCCAGCAGCTTTTCAATGAATAGTGAGCAGTACTTC.

This clone was seen a handful of times. The chain joins TRBV6-1 to TRBJ1-5; unclear D gene. Per the germline V gene, CDR1 is MNHNS and CDR2 is SASEGT. The CDR3 has 13 amino acids. With 3 bases removed from V and 1 base from J, the gap between germline ends came to 4 bases. Here the CDR3 reads CASSERSNQPQHF. CDR3 in DNA: TGTGCCAGCAGTGAGAGGAGCAATCAGCCCCAGCATTTT.

This clone has more than one count but fewer than ten. J is TRBJ2-7 and V is TRBV6-5; TRBD2 matches 10 bases. The germline gives CDR1 MNHEY, CDR2 SVGAGI. The J segment lost 2 bases and the V segment lost 2 bases, leaving 6 bases of the junction unmatched. This CDR3 has 16 residues. The DNA for the CDR3 is TGTGCCAGCAGTTACCCGTCTAGCGGGGGCACCTACGAGCAGTACTTC. Its translation is CASSYPSSGGTYEQYF.

The chain has TRBV5-4 and TRBJ2-7, with TRBD1 identical over 7 bases. Germline assignment: CDR1 SGHNT and CDR2 YYREEE (reference sequence). Germline trimming cut 4 bases from V and 0 bases from J; bases unmatched to any gene: 7. The CDR3 loop spans 15 amino acids. CDR3 protein: CASSLPGQSSYEQYF. In DNA, the CDR3 is TGTGCCAGCAGCCTACCGGGACAGAGCTCCTACGAGCAGTACTTC.

The gene calls are TRBV7-9 and TRBJ1-1; 7 nucleotides match TRBD1. This CDR3 region has 15 residues. Germline values: CDR1 SEHNR, CDR2 FQNEAQ (reference sequence). V lost 3 bases, J lost 5 bases, and 9 bases stayed unmatched. CDR3 DNA sequence: TGTGCCAGCAGCTTTTGGCAGGGGGAGTCGACTGAAGCTTTCTTT. Amino acid sequence: CASSFWQGESTEAFF.

This chain uses TRBV5-4 with TRBJ2-1; 9 nucleotides agree with TRBD1. V was pared by 3 bases and J by 6 bases, with 4 bases of the junction left unmatched. The germline gives CDR1 SGHNT, CDR2 YYREEE (reference sequence). The length of the CDR3 is 14 residues. The CDR3: CASSSDRGSNEQFF. The DNA for the CDR3 is TGTGCCAGCAGCTCGGACAGGGGAAGCAATGAGCAGTTCTTC.

This clone came up a few times. The chain joins TRBV3-1 (or the pseudogene TRBV3-2) to TRBJ2-7, with 11 bases lining up with TRBD2. Germline CDR1 LGHDT, CDR2 YNNKEL (reference sequence). Trimming removed 0 bases from V and 1 base from J; junction bases left unmatched: 11. The CDR3 covers 19 residues. The CDR3 DNA follows: TGTGCCAGCAGCCAAGACCGACAACCGGGACTAGCGGAGTCCTACGAGCAGTACTTC. Residues: CASSQDRQPGLAESYEQYF.

CDR3 region: CASSQDPGNYGYTF. The DNA for the CDR3 is TGTGCCAGCAGCCAAGACCCCGGGAACTATGGCTACACCTTC. The chain uses TRBV4-2 and TRBJ1-2; D uncertain. The germline gives CDR1 LGHNA, CDR2 YNFKEQ. The CDR3 spans 14 residues. The V end was cut by 0 bases, the J end by 2 bases, with 7 bases between.

The chain carries TRBV18 and TRBJ1-2; 9 bases line up with TRBD1. The ends lost 3 bases at V and 8 bases at J; junction bases unmatched: 10. Germline V gene data show CDR1 as KGHSH and CDR2 as LQKENI. This CDR3 is built from 15 residues. CDR3: CASSPATGGALGYTF. The CDR3 DNA follows: TGTGCCAGCTCACCCGCTACAGGGGGCGCATTGGGCTACACCTTC.

V is TRBV4-2 and J is TRBJ1-2, with a possible D match to TRBD1 (5 bases). This CDR3 has 14 amino acids. Between the trimmed V and J ends, which lost 1 base and 4 bases, there was a span of 10 bases. The germline V gene encodes CDR1 LGHNA and CDR2 YNFKEQ. The CDR3 spells CASSQGRVGYGYTF. The CDR3 DNA reads TGTGCCAGCAGCCAAGGCAGGGTGGGCTATGGCTACACCTTC.

This clone has only a few counts. The chain carries TRBV9 and TRBJ1-1; the match to TRBD1 covers 8 bases. Germline assignment: CDR1 SGDLS and CDR2 YYNGEE. The CDR3 sequence is 15 residues long. Trimming removed 0 bases from V and 10 bases from J; junction bases left unmatched: 11. CDR3 in DNA: TGTGCCAGCAGCGTAGAGGGCAGGGGGCCAGGAGGAGCTTTCTTT. Protein sequence: CASSVEGRGPGGAFF.

The gene calls are TRBV5-6 and TRBJ1-1; TRBD1 agrees at 9 bases. The CDR3 loop spans 15 amino acids. Germline CDR1 and CDR2: SGHDT and YYEEEE. Trimming at V came to 4 bases and at J to 5 bases, leaving 9 bases not matched to a gene. The CDR3 DNA sequence: TGTGCCAGCAGCCCGGACAGGGGAGCACCTACTGAAGCTTTCTTT. It specifies CASSPDRGAPTEAFF.

The CDR3 DNA reads TGTGCCAGCAGCTCACAGGGGGCTTTGGAAAAACTGTTTTTT. Its protein product is CASSSQGALEKLFF. The chain uses TRBV11-2 and TRBJ1-4, with TRBD1 matching 9 bases. CDR3 length: 14 amino acids. Germline lookup yields CDR1 SGHAT and CDR2 FQNNGV. Trimming cost V 4 bases and J 8 bases; bases outside gene matches: 5.

The CDR3 sequence: CASSPLRVVAGGTDTQYF. Written as DNA, the CDR3 is TGTGCCAGCAGTCCACTCCGGGTGGTAGCGGGGGGCACAGATACGCAGTATTTT. V usage is TRBV27 and J usage is TRBJ2-3; 9 nucleotides align to TRBD2. This CDR3 has 18 residues. The V gene's germline CDR1 is MNHEY and CDR2 SMNVEV (reference sequence). With V trimmed by 5 bases and J by 1 base, 13 bases remained unmatched.

Only a few counts were recorded for this clone. The J gene is TRBJ2-7, the V gene TRBV7-2; D gene uncertain. The germline CDR1 and CDR2 sequences are SGHTA and FQGNSA. Trimming stripped 4 bases from V and 1 base from J, with 8 bases between. The CDR3 spans 13 residues. The CDR3 DNA is TGTGCCAGCAGCTCATGGGCATCCTACGAGCAGTACTTC. Translated, it gives CASSSWASYEQYF.

This clone was picked up one time. V usage is TRBV18 and J usage is TRBJ2-1, with a weak D call TRBD2 (6 bases). Trimming took off 3 bases at V and 2 bases at J, with 11 bases between the two ends. CDR1 and CDR2 (germline): KGHSH, LQKENI. CDR3 length equals 15 residues. As DNA, the CDR3 is TGTGCCAGCTCACCGGCGGGGTCAACCTACAATGAGCAGTTCTTC. This encodes CASSPAGSTYNEQFF.

Concerning this clone itself: The same CDR3 arises from other DNA sequences in this sample as well. In DNA form, the CDR3 reads TGCAGCGTTGGACAGAATAGCAATCAGCCCCAGCATTTT. Translated: CSVGQNSNQPQHF. The gene calls are TRBV29-1 and TRBJ1-5; possible D gene TRBD1, 5 bases. Germline-derived CDR1 and CDR2 are SQVTM and ANQGSEA. CDR3 length: 13 amino acids. The V gene lost 4 bases and the J gene lost 0 bases, with 7 bases spanning the gap.

The V call is TRBV5-1, the J call TRBJ2-2; D remains unclear. V was trimmed by 5 bases and J by 4 bases, leaving 9 bases between them. The germline V gene has CDR1 SGHRS and CDR2 YFSETQ. The CDR3 length is 13 residues. The CDR3 spells CASRPLITGELFF. CDR3 nucleotide sequence: TGCGCCAGCAGGCCACTAATCACCGGGGAGCTGTTTTTT.

V gene TRBV5-1 combines with J gene TRBJ2-2; 7 bases fit TRBD1. The CDR3 contains 15 residues. Germline V gives CDR1 SGHRS, CDR2 YFSETQ. With 3 bases clipped from V and 0 bases from J, the junction kept 2 bases outside the gene matches. CDR3 nucleotides: TGCGCCAGCAGCTCGGGACAGACGAACACCGGGGAGCTGTTTTTT. This sequence encodes CASSSGQTNTGELFF.

The V gene is TRBV2, the J gene TRBJ2-1; 7 bases fit TRBD2. The ends lost 8 bases at V and 3 bases at J; junction bases unmatched: 4. Germline V gives CDR1 SNHLY, CDR2 FYNNEI. The CDR3 totals 13 residues. CDR3 sequence reads: CASVPSGYNEQFF. The CDR3 region has the DNA TGTGCCAGCGTGCCTAGCGGCTACAATGAGCAGTTCTTC. Drawing the rest from reference TRBV2 and TRBJ2-1, the complete variable domain is EPEVTQTPSHQVTQMGQEVILRCVPISNHLYFYWYRQILGQKVEFLVSFYNNEISEKSEIFDDQFSVERPDGSNFTLKIRSTKLEDSAMYFCASVPSGYNEQFFGPGTRLTVL.